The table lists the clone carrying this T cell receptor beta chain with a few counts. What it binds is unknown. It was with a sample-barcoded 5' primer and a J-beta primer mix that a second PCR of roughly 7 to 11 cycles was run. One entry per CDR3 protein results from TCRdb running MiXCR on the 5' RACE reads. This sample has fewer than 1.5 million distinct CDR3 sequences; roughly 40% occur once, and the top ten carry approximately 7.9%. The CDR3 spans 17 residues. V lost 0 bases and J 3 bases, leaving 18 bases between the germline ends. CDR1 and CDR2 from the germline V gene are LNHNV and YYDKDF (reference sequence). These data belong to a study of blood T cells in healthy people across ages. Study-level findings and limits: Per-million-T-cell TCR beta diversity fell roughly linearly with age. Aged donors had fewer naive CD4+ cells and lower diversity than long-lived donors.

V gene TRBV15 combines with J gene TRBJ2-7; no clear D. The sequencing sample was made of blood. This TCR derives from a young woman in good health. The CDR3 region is CATSREAIRTANYEQYF. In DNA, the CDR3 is TGTGCCACCAGCAGAGAGGCTATCCGGACGGCCAACTACGAGCAGTACTTC.